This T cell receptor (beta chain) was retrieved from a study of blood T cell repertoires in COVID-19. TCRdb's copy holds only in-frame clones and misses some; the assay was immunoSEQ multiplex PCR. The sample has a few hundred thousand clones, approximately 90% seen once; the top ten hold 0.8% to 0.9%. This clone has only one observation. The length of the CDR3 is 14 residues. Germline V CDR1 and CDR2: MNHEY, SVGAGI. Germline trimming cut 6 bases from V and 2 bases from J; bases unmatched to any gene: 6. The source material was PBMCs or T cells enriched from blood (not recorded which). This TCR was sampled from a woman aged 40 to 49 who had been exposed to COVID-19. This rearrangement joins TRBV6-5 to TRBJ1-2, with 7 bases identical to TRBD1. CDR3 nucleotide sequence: TGTGCCAGCAGAAAATTGGACAGGAACTATGGCTACACCTTC. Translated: CASRKLDRNYGYTF.